Following are 14 T cell receptor beta chains from one sample sequenced in a study of T cell responses to AZD1222 COVID-19 vaccine. TCRdb's table, derived via immunoSEQ multiplex PCR, lists solely in-frame clones and lacks some. The table has 150,000 or so clones, more than 75% seen once. Sequences were derived from peripheral blood, sampled on day 0 of MenACWY control vaccination. These receptors were obtained from an adult in good health.

This chain connects TRBV10-1 to TRBJ1-5, with unresolved D. V gave up 4 bases and J gave up 4 bases, with 8 bases separating them. Per the germline V gene, CDR1 is WNHNN and CDR2 is SYGVQD (reference sequence). CDR3 length equals 13 residues. The DNA for the CDR3 is TGCGCCAGCAGTGGAGGAGGAAATCAGCCCCAGCATTTT. Protein: CASSGGGNQPQHF.

J is TRBJ2-1 and V is TRBV28, with 8 bases matching TRBD1. Germline V CDR1 and CDR2: MDHEN, SYDVKM. The CDR3 totals 17 residues. V lost 2 bases to trimming and J lost 0 bases; unmatched junction nucleotides: 6. The CDR3 sequence: CASSLNRGTGSYNEQFF. The CDR3 nucleotides are TGTGCCAGCAGTTTAAACAGGGGGACAGGCTCCTACAATGAGCAGTTCTTC.

CDR3 sequence: CSVENRLAGQAFGNEQFF. The CDR3 region has the DNA TGCAGCGTTGAAAACAGACTAGCGGGGCAGGCCTTCGGCAATGAGCAGTTCTTC. V gene TRBV29-1 combines with J gene TRBJ2-1, with 11 bases fitting TRBD2. Per the germline V gene, CDR1 is SQVTM and CDR2 is ANQGSEA. Trimming took 2 bases from V and 6 from J; bases not matched to a gene: 15. The CDR3 spans 18 residues.

This clone was seen a handful of times. The chain is built from TRBV5-1 and TRBJ2-5, with 9 positions matching TRBD2. Germline V gene sequence: CDR1 SGHRS, CDR2 YFSETQ. The CDR3 is 15 amino acids. Trimming removed 3 bases from V and 3 bases from J; junction bases left unmatched: 6. CDR3 protein: CASSWGGGAKETQYF. CDR3 sequence (DNA): TGCGCCAGCAGCTGGGGCGGGGGGGCCAAAGAGACCCAGTACTTC. The whole variable domain, filled in from reference TRBV5-1 and TRBJ2-5, reads KAGVTQTPRYLIKTRGQQVTLSCSPISGHRSVSWYQQTPGQGLQFLFEYFSETQRNKGNFPGRFSGRQFSNSRSEMNVSTLELGDSALYLCASSWGGGAKETQYFGPGTRLLVL.

The V call is TRBV7-8, the J call TRBJ1-5, with D perhaps TRBD1 (6 bases). The CDR3 runs 15 residues. Between the trimmed V and J ends, which lost 1 base and 1 base, there was a span of 8 bases. Germline V gene lookup returns CDR1 SGHVS and CDR2 FQNEAQ. The CDR3 spells CASSLGTGSNQPQHF. The CDR3, as DNA: TGTGCCAGCAGCTTAGGAACAGGGAGCAATCAGCCCCAGCATTTT.

Only one count was recorded for this clone. The rearrangement uses TRBV29-1 and TRBJ2-7; a possible D gene is TRBD2 (7 bases). V gave up 7 bases and J gave up 5 bases, with 15 bases separating them. This CDR3 has 12 amino acids. Looked up from germline, CDR1 is SQVTM and CDR2 is ANQGSEA. The CDR3 DNA sequence: TGCAGCGCCGAGTGGGGGGGCGACGAGCAGTACTTC. Protein sequence: CSAEWGGDEQYF.

In nucleotides, the CDR3 is TGCGCCAGCAGCTGGGACTCACAAAGGGCGGAGACCCAGTACTTC. This encodes CASSWDSQRAETQYF. This sequence joins TRBV5-1 and TRBJ2-5; D might be TRBD2 (6 bases). This CDR3 has 15 amino acids. V lost 3 bases and J lost 5, with 17 bases in between. Looked up from germline, CDR1 is SGHRS and CDR2 is YFSETQ.

V gene TRBV7-2 combines with J gene TRBJ2-5; D is undetermined. CDR1 and CDR2 from the germline V gene are SGHTA and FQGNSA. The CDR3 covers 14 residues. V was cut by 0 bases and J by 1 base, with 6 bases left in between. CDR3 DNA sequence: TGTGCCAGCAGCTTAGCTAGCAGCCAAGAGACCCAGTACTTC. It is translated as CASSLASSQETQYF.

This rearrangement joins TRBV11-1 to TRBJ2-7; weak D call: TRBD1 (6 bases). In germline, CDR1 is SGHAT, CDR2 FQDESV (reference sequence). This CDR3 spans 10 amino acids. CDR3 region: CTRGLHEQYV. CDR3 DNA: TGTACCAGGGGTTTGCACGAGCAGTACGTC.

The gene calls are TRBV5-1 and TRBJ1-2; unclear D gene. Germline assignment: CDR1 SGHRS and CDR2 YFSETQ. The CDR3 spans 15 residues. The V end lost 0 bases, the J end lost 2 bases, and 11 bases lay between the germline ends. The CDR3 DNA is TGCGCCAGCAGCTTGGACAGACTACCGAACTATGGCTACACCTTC. It translates to CASSLDRLPNYGYTF.

To note about this clone: The same CDR3 is also encoded by other DNA sequences in this sample. The chain is built from TRBV12-3 or TRBV12-4 and TRBJ2-1; no clear D gene. CDR3 length: 11 amino acids. Trimming removed 5 bases from V and 10 bases from J, with 9 bases in between. The CDR3, as DNA: TGTGCCAGCAGTCCACGAGACGAGCAGTTCTTC. As protein: CASSPRDEQFF.

This chain links TRBV27 with TRBJ1-5, with 10 bases identical to TRBD1. This CDR3 region has 15 residues. The V gene's germline CDR1 is MNHEY and CDR2 SMNVEV (reference sequence). J was trimmed by 4 bases and V by 6 bases; bases with no gene match: 6. The CDR3 is CASSSGTGVNQPQHF. In nucleotides, the CDR3 is TGTGCCAGCAGCTCTGGGACAGGGGTTAATCAGCCCCAGCATTTT.

The sample holds a few counts of this clone. The V call is TRBV7-2, the J call TRBJ2-5, with TRBD1 identical over 10 bases. The V segment lost 0 bases and the J segment 4 bases; nucleotides outside the gene matches: 11. There are 18 residues in the CDR3. Germline V lookup: CDR1 SGHTA, CDR2 FQGNSA. The CDR3 reads CASSLAPPPGQGRETQYF. The CDR3 nucleotides read TGTGCCAGCAGCTTAGCCCCACCCCCGGGACAGGGGAGAGAGACCCAGTACTTC. Filled out from reference TRBV7-2 and TRBJ2-5, the complete variable domain reads GAGVSQSPSNKVTEKGKDVELRCDPISGHTALYWYRQSLGQGLEFLIYFQGNSAPDKSGLPSDRFSAERTGGSVSTLTIQRTQQEDSAVYLCASSLAPPPGQGRETQYFGPGTRLLVL.

The chain carries TRBV6-5 and TRBJ1-2; 7 bases match TRBD1. This CDR3 region has 13 residues. Germline assignment: CDR1 MNHEY and CDR2 SVGAGI. V shed 6 bases, J shed 5 bases, and the junction held 6 bases outside the gene matches. The CDR3 bases are TGTGCCAGCAGCCCCGACAGGGATTATGGCTACACCTTC. This codes for CASSPDRDYGYTF.